In this sample, the clone carrying this T cell receptor beta chain turned up once. Its antigen is undetermined. The primer mix had 60 Vbeta and 13 Jbeta primers. The data were produced by immunoSEQ multiplex PCR, yet TCRdb's version contains in-frame clones alone and is incomplete. In the table there are roughly 180,000 clones, roughly 75% of which are singletons. The data derive from a study of cytomegalovirus exposure and HLA in healthy donors. Study at large: Approximately 80 million unique TCRs, all from HLA-typed donors, were included in an early release of the data. Study-wide findings and caveats: Most TCR beta V segments were productive about 87% or about 30% of the time in an earlier analysis. In vitro assays verified that three CMV-associated chains recognized CMV antigens specifically. Indistinguishable V segments, including TRBV6-2 and TRBV6-3, were excluded.

CDR1 is SQVTM, CDR2 ANQGSEA, per germline. The junction had 1 base not matched to a gene; V was cut back by 2 bases and J by 5 bases. This CDR3 region has 13 residues. The rearrangement joins TRBV29-1 to TRBJ2-1, with 9 nucleotides matching TRBD1. This clonotype originated in a woman aged 40 to 49 in good health and CMV-seropositive. Sequences were obtained from PBMCs. CDR3: CSVERDRDNEQFF. The CDR3 coding sequence is TGCAGCGTTGAACGGGACAGGGACAATGAGCAGTTCTTC.